This T cell receptor beta chain derives from a study of neoadjuvant nivolumab and ipilimumab in lung cancer. Turning to the study itself: Patients got nivolumab 3 mg/kg on days 1, 15 and 29; combination added ipilimumab 1 mg/kg day 1. Broader study findings: TCR clonality did not significantly correlate with pathologic tumor regression. From pretherapy to surgery, tumor richness and clonality rose with dual therapy. Blood richness before therapy tracked richness in tumors resected after neoadjuvant therapy.

Produced via immunoSEQ multiplex PCR; TCRdb's table is partial and in-frame only. Of about 26,000 clones listed, roughly four fifths were seen once; the top ten hold 7.5% to 10%. The length of the CDR3 is 16 residues. V was pared by 5 bases and J by 1 base, with 4 bases of the junction left unmatched. The germline V gene has CDR1 SEHNR and CDR2 FQNEAQ (reference sequence). A note on this clone: The antigen is not known.

The TCR sequence derives from an adult with non-small cell lung cancer. The sample was tumor tissue, taken after neoadjuvant nivolumab, alone or with ipilimumab, at or shortly before surgery. The V call is TRBV7-9, the J call TRBJ2-1; 11 bases are shared with TRBD2. For the CDR3, the DNA is TGTGCCAGCAGCCAAGGGACTAGCGGATCCTACAATGAGCAGTTCTTC. Residues: CASSQGTSGSYNEQFF.